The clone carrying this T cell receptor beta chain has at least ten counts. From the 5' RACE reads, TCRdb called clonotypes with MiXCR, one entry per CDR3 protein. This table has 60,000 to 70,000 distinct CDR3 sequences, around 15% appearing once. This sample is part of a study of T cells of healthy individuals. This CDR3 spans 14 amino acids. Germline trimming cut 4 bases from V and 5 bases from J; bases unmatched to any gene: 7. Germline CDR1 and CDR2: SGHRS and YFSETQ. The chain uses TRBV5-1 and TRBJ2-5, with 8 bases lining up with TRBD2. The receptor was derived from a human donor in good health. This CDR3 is CASSAGGIRETQYF. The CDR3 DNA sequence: TGCGCCAGCAGCGCGGGGGGCATTCGGGAGACCCAGTACTTC.